Listed here are 23 T cell receptor beta chains from one sample, sequenced in a study of beta chain features in type 1 diabetes. Expressed TCRB transcripts were sequenced because the isolated RNA had all been reverse transcribed beforehand. Repertoires were generated with immunoSEQ multiplex PCR, while TCRdb's copy carries only in-frame clones and drops some. The sample lists approximately 380,000 clones, around 16% occurring once. Source material: naive CD4+ T cells from blood. The receptor set was obtained from a woman younger than 30 in good health.

The table lists this clone with a few counts. This chain uses TRBV28 with TRBJ2-1; 8 bases line up with TRBD1. Germline V gene lookup returns CDR1 MDHEN and CDR2 SYDVKM. CDR3 length: 16 amino acids. The trim removed 3 bases at V and 6 bases at J, leaving 10 bases unmatched. The CDR3, as DNA: TGTGCCAGCAGTTTGGACAGGGCAGTCCATTCCAATGAGCAGTTCTTC. Translating gives CASSLDRAVHSNEQFF.

This sequence joins TRBV18 and TRBJ2-7, with D possibly matching TRBD1 (6 bases). Trimming left V 1 base short and J 6 bases short, with 10 bases between. Germline CDR1 reads KGHSH; CDR2 reads LQKENI. The CDR3 is made up of 13 amino acids. CDR3 loop: CASSPLSRGEQYF. The CDR3 DNA reads TGTGCCAGCTCACCACTTTCCAGGGGCGAGCAGTACTTC.

This clone was found a few times. The chain uses TRBV9 and TRBJ1-2; D is perhaps TRBD1 (6 bases). V was trimmed by 0 bases and J by 4 bases, leaving 10 bases between them. The CDR3 length is 14 residues. CDR1 is SGDLS, CDR2 YYNGEE, per germline. CDR3 sequence (DNA): TGTGCCAGCAGCGTAGATGGGGGCCGCTATGGCTACACCTTC. Its translation: CASSVDGGRYGYTF.

This clone has a handful of counts. The chain links TRBV28 to TRBJ1-2, with TRBD1 matching 8 bases. After removal of 6 bases from V and 6 bases from J, the junction contained 12 bases not matched to a gene. CDR1 is MDHEN, CDR2 SYDVKM, per germline. This CDR3 is 15 amino acids long. The CDR3 loop is CASSPPTRDRNGYTF. The CDR3 DNA reads TGTGCCAGCAGCCCCCCCACTCGGGACAGGAATGGCTACACCTTC.

The sample holds a few counts of this clone. The J gene is TRBJ2-7, the V gene TRBV5-1; 10 nucleotides line up with TRBD2. The germline V gene has CDR1 SGHRS and CDR2 YFSETQ. The J segment lost 3 bases and the V segment lost 1 base, leaving 4 bases of the junction unmatched. This CDR3 comprises 15 residues. In nucleotides, the CDR3 is TGCGCCAGCAGCTTGAGTCCTAGCGGGAGCTACGAGCAGTACTTC. Translating gives CASSLSPSGSYEQYF.

In this sample, this clone turned up a few times. The chain joins TRBV11-2 to TRBJ2-5; no clear D gene. V was shortened by 3 bases and J by 2 bases, with 4 bases between the two germline ends. The CDR3 is 12 residues long. Germline lookup yields CDR1 SGHAT and CDR2 FQNNGV. This CDR3 is CASSFQQETQYF. The CDR3 DNA follows: TGTGCCAGCAGCTTTCAGCAAGAGACCCAGTACTTC.

This clone has more than one count but fewer than ten. This chain links TRBV19 with TRBJ2-1; 7 bases are a match to TRBD1. Losses at the gene ends were 7 bases for V and 1 base for J; bases not matched to a gene: 22. Germline V lookup: CDR1 LNHDA, CDR2 SQIVND (reference sequence). This CDR3 contains 20 residues. The CDR3 DNA is TGTGCCAGTAACGGTAAAGGGGCAGGGGGTTGGATGCGGTCCTACAATGAGCAGTTCTTC. The encoded protein is CASNGKGAGGWMRSYNEQFF.

This chain joins TRBV28 and TRBJ2-7, with 7 bases fitting TRBD1. Germline CDR1 MDHEN, CDR2 SYDVKM. This CDR3 comprises 12 residues. Losses at the gene ends were 7 bases for V and 2 bases for J; bases not matched to a gene: 2. The CDR3 bases are TGTGCCAGCACCGGGACAGCCTACGAGCAGTACTTC. This sequence encodes CASTGTAYEQYF.

The J gene is TRBJ1-3, the V gene TRBV30; 9 bases fit TRBD1. Germline loops: CDR1 GTSNPN, CDR2 SVGIG (reference sequence). This CDR3 region has 14 residues. J lost 2 bases, V lost 6 bases, and 5 bases had no gene match. The CDR3 nucleotides read TGTGCCTGCACAGGGACAGGGACTGGAAACACCATATATTTT. Translation gives CACTGTGTGNTIYF. The full variable domain, completed using reference TRBV30 and TRBJ1-3, is SQTIHQWPATLVQPVGSPLSLECTVEGTSNPNLYWYRQAAGRGLQLLFYSVGIGQISSEVPQNLSASRPQDRQFILSSKKLLLSDSGFYLCACTGTGTGNTIYFGEGSWLTVV.

The chain links TRBV9 to TRBJ1-1, with D unresolved. Germline V gene lookup returns CDR1 SGDLS and CDR2 YYNGEE. This CDR3 has 13 residues. Trimming took off 1 base at V and 1 base at J, with 5 bases between the two ends. This CDR3 is CASSVQKNTEAFF. As DNA, the CDR3 is TGTGCCAGCAGCGTACAAAAGAACACTGAAGCTTTCTTT.

For this clone: Other DNA sequences of this sample code for an identical CDR3. V gene TRBV5-1 combines with J gene TRBJ2-5; TRBD2 might be the D (5 bases). The CDR3 spans 14 residues. CDR1 and CDR2 from the germline V gene are SGHRS and YFSETQ. Trimming removed 0 bases at V and 5 bases at J, with 11 bases between. DNA of the CDR3: TGCGCCAGCAGCTTGGGAGGGAGTTTGGAGACCCAGTACTTC. It translates to CASSLGGSLETQYF.

This clone has only a few counts. The CDR3 DNA sequence: TGTGCCACCACAGACAGGGGGCGGCCGGTGGAGACCCAGTACTTC. It encodes CATTDRGRPVETQYF. The V and J genes are TRBV25-1 and TRBJ2-5; 10 bases agree with TRBD1. The CDR3 covers 15 residues. With V trimmed by 10 bases and J by 5 bases, 13 bases remained unmatched. From germline, CDR1 is MGHDK and CDR2 SYGVNS.

This clone was seen only a few times. The CDR3 protein is CASSVDIAGGLKQFF. The CDR3 DNA follows: TGTGCCAGCAGCGTAGATATAGCGGGAGGGCTTAAGCAGTTCTTC. This chain uses TRBV9 with TRBJ2-1; 11 bases are a match to TRBD2. The CDR3 consists of 15 residues. Germline V lookup: CDR1 SGDLS, CDR2 YYNGEE. With 0 bases clipped from V and 11 bases from J, the junction kept 7 bases outside the gene matches.

V and J are TRBV30 and TRBJ1-1; perhaps TRBD1 as D (5 bases). This CDR3 has 16 amino acids. V lost 1 base to trimming and J lost 1 base, with 16 bases between them. Germline CDR1 and CDR2: GTSNPN and SVGIG (reference sequence). In DNA form, the CDR3 reads TGTGCCTGGAGTGGAGCGGGGGGTCTCAGGAACACTGAAGCTTTCTTT. Its protein product is CAWSGAGGLRNTEAFF.

V usage is TRBV4-1 and J usage is TRBJ2-3; 10 bases line up with TRBD2. The germline V gene has CDR1 MGHRA and CDR2 YSYEKL. V lost 1 base and J lost 3; bases outside the gene matches: 7. This CDR3 spans 17 amino acids. The chain's CDR3 is CASSQALAGFVTDTQYF. In nucleotides, the CDR3 is TGCGCCAGCAGCCAAGCACTAGCGGGATTTGTTACAGATACGCAGTATTTT.

This clone was counted between two and nine times. The gene calls are TRBV29-1 and TRBJ2-1; 7 bases line up with TRBD1. The J segment lost 5 bases and the V segment lost 8 bases, leaving 9 bases of the junction unmatched. The CDR3 has 13 residues. In germline, CDR1 is SQVTM, CDR2 ANQGSEA. CDR3 residues: CSIYRGYNNEQFF. The CDR3 bases are TGCAGCATTTACAGGGGTTATAACAATGAGCAGTTCTTC.

V and J are TRBV7-2 and TRBJ1-2, with 9 nucleotides matching TRBD1. The junction had 3 bases not matched to a gene; V was cut back by 6 bases and J by 4 bases. Germline CDR1 is SGHTA and CDR2 is FQGNSA. CDR3 length: 13 amino acids. The CDR3 spells CASRWTGVYGYTF. The CDR3 bases are TGTGCCAGCAGGTGGACAGGGGTCTATGGCTACACCTTC. Full variable domain (remainder filled in from reference TRBV7-2 and TRBJ1-2): GAGVSQSPSNKVTEKGKDVELRCDPISGHTALYWYRQSLGQGLEFLIYFQGNSAPDKSGLPSDRFSAERTGGSVSTLTIQRTQQEDSAVYLCASRWTGVYGYTFGSGTRLTVV.

The V gene is TRBV27, the J gene TRBJ1-2; 7 positions agree with TRBD1. CDR3 length: 16 residues. Germline V gene sequence: CDR1 MNHEY, CDR2 SMNVEV (reference sequence). The V segment lost 6 bases and the J segment 8 bases; nucleotides outside the gene matches: 18. The CDR3 reads CASRGTGAGGWKGYTF. CDR3 coding DNA: TGTGCCAGCAGGGGTACAGGGGCGGGGGGGTGGAAAGGCTACACCTTC.

The chain recombines TRBV4-1 with TRBJ2-3, with TRBD2 matching 9 bases. Germline V lookup: CDR1 MGHRA, CDR2 YSYEKL. The CDR3 is 16 amino acids. V lost 1 base to trimming and J lost 4 bases; unmatched junction nucleotides: 6. The CDR3 reads CASSQAEREDPDTQYF. Written as DNA, the CDR3 is TGCGCCAGCAGCCAAGCTGAGCGGGAGGACCCAGATACGCAGTATTTT.

This clone was observed a handful of times. The chain joins TRBV19 to TRBJ1-2; 7 nucleotides line up with TRBD1. CDR3 length equals 15 residues. The germline V gene has CDR1 LNHDA and CDR2 SQIVND (reference sequence). V trimming: 3 bases; J trimming: 2 bases; junction bases outside the gene matches: 6. DNA of the CDR3: TGTGCCAGTAGTATCGGGACAGCCAACAACTATGGCTACACCTTC. Translating it yields CASSIGTANNYGYTF.

The V and J genes are TRBV6-5 and TRBJ2-7; D gene ambiguous. The CDR3 extends over 11 amino acids. Germline V gives CDR1 MNHEY, CDR2 SVGAGI. Trimming removed 0 bases at V and 10 bases at J, with 7 bases between. CDR3 residues: CASSYSSFQYF. CDR3 bases: TGTGCCAGCAGTTACTCATCCTTCCAGTACTTC.

The chain employs TRBV30 and TRBJ2-5; D is possibly TRBD2 (5 bases). The CDR3 covers 16 residues. V was clipped by 1 base and J by 4 bases, with 19 bases between them. CDR1 is GTSNPN and CDR2 is SVGIG in the germline V gene (reference sequence). The CDR3 reads CAWSAGWRSGLETQYF. The CDR3 coding sequence is TGTGCCTGGAGTGCGGGTTGGAGGTCAGGTCTAGAGACCCAGTACTTC.

The rearrangement uses TRBV9 and TRBJ2-1; D possibly corresponds to TRBD1 (6 bases). The CDR3 is made up of 15 amino acids. The germline V gene encodes CDR1 SGDLS and CDR2 YYNGEE. Between the trimmed V and J ends, which lost 0 bases and 5 bases, there was a span of 12 bases. Written as DNA, the CDR3 is TGTGCCAGCAGCGTAGGGGGACACTTAAACAATGAGCAGTTCTTC. The encoded protein is CASSVGGHLNNEQFF. Full variable domain (remainder filled in from reference TRBV9 and TRBJ2-1): DSGVTQTPKHLITATGQRVTLRCSPRSGDLSVYWYQQSLDQGLQFLIQYYNGEERAKGNILERFSAQQFPDLHSELNLSSLELGDSALYFCASSVGGHLNNEQFFGPGTRLTVL.